This T cell receptor beta chain was obtained from a study of blood T cells in healthy people across ages. Combining a sample-barcoded 5' primer with a J-beta primer mix, a second PCR ran for roughly 6 to 12 cycles. With 12 random nucleotides, a template-switch adaptor tagged each individual cDNA molecule. TCRdb re-called the 5' RACE reads with MiXCR, one entry per CDR3 protein. The data contain about 1,500,000 distinct CDR3 sequences, approximately 30% of them seen just once; the ten biggest clones take up roughly 8%. This clonotype was detected only a few times. The antigen remains undetermined. General study findings and limits: TCR beta diversity per million T cells fell roughly linearly with age. Strongly correlated with naive T cell percentage was TCR beta diversity.

Healthy Caucasian individuals from Russia aged roughly 6 to 95 were enrolled as donors. The CDR3 consists of 12 residues. Germline loops: CDR1 SGHDT, CDR2 YYEEEE. V was trimmed by 2 bases and J by 8 bases, leaving 7 bases between them. The rearrangement links TRBV5-6 to TRBJ2-2; a weak D match, TRBD2 (5 bases). The TCR sequence derives from a woman between 25 and 40 years old in good health. The sample taken for sequencing was blood. CDR3 DNA sequence: TGTGCCAGCAGCTTCGGGGTTGGGGAGCTGTTTTTT. Amino acids: CASSFGVGELFF. The whole variable domain, remainder taken from reference TRBV5-6 and TRBJ2-2, is DAGVTQSPTHLIKTRGQQVTLRCSPKSGHDTVSWYQQALGQGPQFIFQYYEEEERQRGNFPDRFSGHQFPNYSSELNVNALLLGDSALYLCASSFGVGELFFGEGSRLTVL.